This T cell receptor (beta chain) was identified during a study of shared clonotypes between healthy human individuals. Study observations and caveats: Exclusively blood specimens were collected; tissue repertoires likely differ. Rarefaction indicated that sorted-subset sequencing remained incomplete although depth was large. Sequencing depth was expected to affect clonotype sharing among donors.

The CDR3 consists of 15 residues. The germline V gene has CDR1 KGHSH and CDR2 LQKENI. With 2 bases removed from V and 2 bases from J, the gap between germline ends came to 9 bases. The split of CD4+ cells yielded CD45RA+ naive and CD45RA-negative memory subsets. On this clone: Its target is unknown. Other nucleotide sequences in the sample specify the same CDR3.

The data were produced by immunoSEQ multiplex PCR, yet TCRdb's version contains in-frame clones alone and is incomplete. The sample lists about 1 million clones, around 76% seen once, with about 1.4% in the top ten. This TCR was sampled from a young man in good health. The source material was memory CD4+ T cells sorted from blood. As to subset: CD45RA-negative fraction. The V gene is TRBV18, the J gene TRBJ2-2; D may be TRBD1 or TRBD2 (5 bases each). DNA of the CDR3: TGTGCCAGCTCACCAACGAGGGGCAACACCGGGGAGCTGTTTTTT. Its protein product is CASSPTRGNTGELFF.